Listed below are T cell receptor beta chains from one sample, sequenced in a study. MiXCR, run by TCRdb on the reads, gives a single entry per CDR3 protein. The data contain approximately 4,300 distinct CDR3 sequences, roughly a tenth of them singletons. Material for sequencing was CD4+ T cells from synovial fluid. All receptors come from a human donor with rheumatoid arthritis. CDR3s include the opening cysteine and the closing phenylalanine or tryptophan. A D gene is named only where the DNA matches it firmly. The size field is filled for only some rows; it gives once, few, many or a size class.

large	-	TRBV20-1	TRBJ2-7	TGCAGTGCTCTAAGACCGGGACCAAGACTCTCCTACGAGCAGTACTTC	CSALRPGPRLSYEQYF
few	-	TRBV7-3	TRBJ2-6	TGTGCCAGCAGCTTATCAGGGAATGCCAACGTCCTGACTTTC	CASSLSGNANVLTF
medium-sized	-	TRBV7-2	TRBJ2-7	TGTGCCAGCAGCTTAGAGGGGGGCGGGAGCGTATCCTACGAGCAGTACTTC	CASSLEGGGSVSYEQYF
medium-sized	-	TRBV6-2/TRBV6-3	TRBJ2-7	TGTGCCAGCTCGACTAGGAGGGTCTCCTACGAGCAGTACTTC	CASSTRRVSYEQYF
-	-	TRBV7-2	TRBJ2-5	TGTGCCAGCGGCTTAGGGCGGACCCAAGAGACCCAGTACTTC	CASGLGRTQETQYF
medium-sized	-	TRBV20-1	TRBJ1-5	TGCAGTGCTAGGTGGGCGCACTCAAGCAATCAGCCCCAGCATTTT	CSARWAHSSNQPQHF
medium-sized	-	TRBV6-6	TRBJ1-4	TGTGCCAGCAGTTACCCGCCCCAGATGGTTAATGAAAAACTGTTTTTT	CASSYPPQMVNEKLFF
many	TRBD1	TRBV5-1	TRBJ2-6	TGCGCCAGCAGCCCTGGACAGGGAACCTTTTCTGGGGCCAACGTCCTGACTTTC	CASSPGQGTFSGANVLTF
medium-sized	-	TRBV6-2/TRBV6-3	TRBJ2-5	TGTGCCAGCAGTTATCGCGGCTTTTGGGAGACCCAGTACTTC	CASSYRGFWETQYF
medium-sized	-	TRBV7-2	TRBJ1-3	TGTGCCAGCAGCTTAGAACCCATCCCGAGCTCTGGAAACACCATATATTTT	CASSLEPIPSSGNTIYF
many	TRBD2	TRBV12-3/TRBV12-4	TRBJ2-1	TGTGCCAGCAGTTTTCGGGGGGGAGGTGAGCAGTTCTTC	CASSFRGGGEQFF
many	-	TRBV6-1	TRBJ2-3	TGTGCCAGCATCCTATCCGGCGCAGATACGCAGTATTTT	CASILSGADTQYF
many	TRBD2	TRBV4-2	TRBJ2-5	TGTGCCAGCAGCCCAGGGAGGGGACGGGCTGCGGGAGAGACCCAGTACTTC	CASSPGRGRAAGETQYF
few	-	TRBV7-8	TRBJ1-5	TGTGCCAGCAGCTCGTTGGGAGGGGGGAGCAATCAGCCCCAGCATTTT	CASSSLGGGSNQPQHF
medium-sized	-	TRBV5-6	TRBJ2-1	TGTGCCAGCAGCTTGGGCCGGGACTACAATGAGCAGTTCTTC	CASSLGRDYNEQFF